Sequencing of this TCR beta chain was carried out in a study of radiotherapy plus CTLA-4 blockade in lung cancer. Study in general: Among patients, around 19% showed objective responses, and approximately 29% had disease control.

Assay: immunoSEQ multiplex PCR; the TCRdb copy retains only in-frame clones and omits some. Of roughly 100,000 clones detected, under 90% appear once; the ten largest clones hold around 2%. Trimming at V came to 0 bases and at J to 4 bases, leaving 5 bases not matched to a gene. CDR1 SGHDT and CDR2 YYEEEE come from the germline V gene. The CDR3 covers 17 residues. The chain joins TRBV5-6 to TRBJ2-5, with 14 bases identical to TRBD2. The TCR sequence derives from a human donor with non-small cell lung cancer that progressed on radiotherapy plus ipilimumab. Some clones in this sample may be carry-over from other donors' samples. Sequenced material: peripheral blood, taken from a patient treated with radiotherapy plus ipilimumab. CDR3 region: CASSLGLAGGPGETQYF. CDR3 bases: TGTGCCAGCAGCTTGGGACTAGCGGGGGGGCCCGGAGAGACCCAGTACTTC.